The 14 T cell receptor beta chains presented below share a single source sample, sequenced in a study of cytomegalovirus exposure and HLA in healthy donors. This PCR relied on a set of 60 Vbeta primers and 13 Jbeta primers. Generated by immunoSEQ multiplex PCR, the TCRdb table keeps only in-frame clones and is missing some. The data hold fewer than 200,000 clones, with 77% observed a single time. The sequencing sample was made of PBMCs. The source of these receptors is a male donor in good health and CMV-seropositive.

The chain is built from TRBV28 and TRBJ1-2, with 10 nucleotides matching TRBD1. The ends lost 8 bases at V and 2 bases at J; junction bases unmatched: 5. The CDR3 is 14 residues long. Germline assignment: CDR1 MDHEN and CDR2 SYDVKM. CDR3 nucleotide sequence: TGTGCCAGCCGGCGACAGGGGGCCAACTATGGCTACACCTTC. It specifies CASRRQGANYGYTF.

The chain couples TRBV2 to TRBJ2-7, with 11 bases lining up with TRBD1. V was pared by 8 bases and J by 0 bases, with 3 bases of the junction left unmatched. There are 14 residues in the CDR3. Per germline, CDR1 SNHLY and CDR2 FYNNEI. DNA for the CDR3: TGTGCCAGCCTGGGACAGGGGGTCTCCTACGAGCAGTACTTC. Its translation: CASLGQGVSYEQYF.

The chain combines TRBV6-1 with TRBJ2-5, with a possible D match to TRBD1 (5 bases). The germline V and J ends were trimmed by 8 bases and 3 bases, with 10 bases remaining between them. This CDR3 is 12 amino acids long. From germline, CDR1 is MNHNS and CDR2 SASEGT. CDR3 loop: CASGAGKETQYF. CDR3 in DNA: TGTGCCAGCGGGGCAGGGAAAGAGACCCAGTACTTC.

The rearrangement links TRBV28 to TRBJ1-1; D not resolved. V lost 7 bases and J lost 1, with 10 bases in between. Germline lookup yields CDR1 MDHEN and CDR2 SYDVKM. The CDR3 runs to 13 residues. Here the CDR3 reads CASITVRNTEAFF. CDR3 nucleotides: TGTGCCAGCATAACTGTGAGGAACACTGAAGCTTTCTTT.

As for this clone: The junction does not match germline at one end; this may be a read error. This sequence joins TRBV7-9 and TRBJ1-1; tentative D call: TRBD1 (5 bases). Germline V gene lookup returns CDR1 SEHNR and CDR2 FQNEAQ (reference sequence). The CDR3 spans 14 residues. In DNA form, the CDR3 reads TGTTCCAGCAGCCCGACAGAGACTTATACTGAAGCTTTCTTT. Translated, it gives CSSSPTETYTEAFF.

The chain has TRBV30 and TRBJ2-5; D remains unclear. With the DNA end fitting TRBJ2-7 better, the J assignment may be wrong. The CDR3 loop spans 16 amino acids. The germline V gene has CDR1 GTSNPN and CDR2 SVGIG (reference sequence). CDR3 loop: CAWSVIKVGRHHEQYF. The CDR3 bases are TGTGCCTGGAGTGTCATAAAGGTGGGCAGGCACCACGAGCAGTACTTC.

The rearrangement joins TRBV6-5 to TRBJ1-4; TRBD1 might be the D (6 bases). Looked up from germline, CDR1 is MNHEY and CDR2 is SVGAGI. V gave up 2 bases and J gave up 8 bases, with 15 bases separating them. CDR3 length: 15 residues. CDR3 nucleotide sequence: TGTGCCAGCAGTTACACCAGGGGCCTCGTAGAAAAACTGTTTTTT. The encoded protein is CASSYTRGLVEKLFF.

The chain is built from TRBV7-8 and TRBJ1-5; 7 positions match TRBD1. The CDR3 is 13 residues long. Germline CDR1 reads SGHVS; CDR2 reads FQNEAQ. V was clipped by 5 bases and J by 9 bases; unmatched bases: 7. DNA of the CDR3: TGTGCCAGCAGCCGGGACAGAAACCTGCCCCAGCATTTT. It is translated as CASSRDRNLPQHF.

The chain's CDR3 is CASSWTSGIYNEQFF. The CDR3 DNA reads TGTGCCAGCAGTTGGACTAGCGGAATCTACAATGAGCAGTTCTTC. This chain joins TRBV2 and TRBJ2-1; 10 bases fit TRBD2. Trimming took 5 bases from V and 3 from J; bases not matched to a gene: 4. Germline CDR1 SNHLY, CDR2 FYNNEI. The CDR3 covers 15 residues.

The chain carries TRBV30 and TRBJ1-1; 11 bases line up with TRBD1. There are 13 residues in the CDR3. V lost 4 bases and J lost 4; bases outside the gene matches: 2. Germline assignment: CDR1 GTSNPN and CDR2 SVGIG (reference sequence). For the CDR3, the DNA is TGTGCCTGGACCGGGACAGGGGGCACTGAAGCTTTCTTT. This codes for CAWTGTGGTEAFF.

The chain combines TRBV19 with TRBJ1-6; D not certain. The CDR3 is 15 residues long. Germline V gene data show CDR1 as LNHDA and CDR2 as SQIVND (reference sequence). The germline V and J ends were trimmed by 6 bases and 5 bases, with 14 bases remaining between them. CDR3 sequence (DNA): TGTGCCAGTAGGGCAGAACAGAGTGATAATTCACCCCTCCACTTT. This translates into CASRAEQSDNSPLHF.

The chain combines TRBV5-4 with TRBJ2-4; the match to TRBD2 covers 12 bases. V lost 4 bases to trimming and J lost 6 bases; unmatched junction nucleotides: 11. The CDR3 runs 17 residues. Germline CDR1 reads SGHNT; CDR2 reads YYREEE (reference sequence). The CDR3 DNA sequence: TGTGCCAGCAGCGGGGGGCCTAGCGGGGGGGCGGGAAACATTCAGTACTTC. Translated: CASSGGPSGGAGNIQYF. The whole variable domain, filled in from reference TRBV5-4 and TRBJ2-4, reads ETGVTQSPTHLIKTRGQQVTLRCSSQSGHNTVSWYQQALGQGPQFIFQYYREEENGRGNFPPRFSGLQFPNYSSELNVNALELDDSALYLCASSGGPSGGAGNIQYFGAGTRLSVL.

The rearrangement joins TRBV6-1 to TRBJ1-6; 7 positions match TRBD1. This CDR3 contains 13 residues. V lost 6 bases to trimming and J lost 7 bases; unmatched junction nucleotides: 3. Germline V CDR1 and CDR2: MNHNS, SASEGT. The CDR3 protein is CASRGQPNSPLHF. For the CDR3, the DNA is TGTGCCAGCAGGGGACAGCCAAATTCACCCCTCCACTTT.

The chain joins TRBV7-9 to TRBJ2-7, with 10 bases lining up with TRBD1. Germline V gene lookup returns CDR1 SEHNR and CDR2 FQNEAQ (reference sequence). CDR3 length equals 14 residues. V shed 2 bases and J 6 bases; nucleotides not matched to a gene: 4. The CDR3 nucleotides are TGTGCCAGCAGCTTAAGTGACAGGGGGCCCGAGCAGTACTTC. Translating gives CASSLSDRGPEQYF.